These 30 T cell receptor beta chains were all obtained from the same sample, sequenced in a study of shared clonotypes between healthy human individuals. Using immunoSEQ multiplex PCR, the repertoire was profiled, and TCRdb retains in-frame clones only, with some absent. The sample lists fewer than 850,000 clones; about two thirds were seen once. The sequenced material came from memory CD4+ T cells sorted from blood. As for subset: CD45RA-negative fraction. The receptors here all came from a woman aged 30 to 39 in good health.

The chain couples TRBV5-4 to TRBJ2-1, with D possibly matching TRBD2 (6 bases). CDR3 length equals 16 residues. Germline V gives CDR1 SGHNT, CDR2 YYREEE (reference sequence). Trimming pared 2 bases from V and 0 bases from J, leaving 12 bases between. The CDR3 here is CASSFRDSGSYNEQFF. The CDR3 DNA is TGTGCCAGCAGCTTCCGGGACTCCGGCTCCTACAATGAGCAGTTCTTC.

As DNA, the CDR3 is TGTGCCAGTAGTATTATTGGGGTGAGAACTGAAGCTTTCTTT. Its protein is CASSIIGVRTEAFF. The chain is built from TRBV19 and TRBJ1-1; D is uncertain. V was clipped by 3 bases and J by 5 bases, with 13 bases between them. The germline gives CDR1 LNHDA, CDR2 SQIVND (reference sequence). This CDR3 comprises 14 residues.

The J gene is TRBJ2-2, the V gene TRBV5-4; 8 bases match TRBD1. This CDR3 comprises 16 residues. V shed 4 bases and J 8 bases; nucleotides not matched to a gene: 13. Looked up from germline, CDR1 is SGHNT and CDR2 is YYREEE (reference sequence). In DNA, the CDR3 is TGTGCCAGCAGCCAGACAGGCAGGGGGCGAGGGGGGGAGCTGTTTTTT. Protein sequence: CASSQTGRGRGGELFF. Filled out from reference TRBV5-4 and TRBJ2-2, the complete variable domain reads ETGVTQSPTHLIKTRGQQVTLRCSSQSGHNTVSWYQQALGQGPQFIFQYYREEENGRGNFPPRFSGLQFPNYSSELNVNALELDDSALYLCASSQTGRGRGGELFFGEGSRLTVL.

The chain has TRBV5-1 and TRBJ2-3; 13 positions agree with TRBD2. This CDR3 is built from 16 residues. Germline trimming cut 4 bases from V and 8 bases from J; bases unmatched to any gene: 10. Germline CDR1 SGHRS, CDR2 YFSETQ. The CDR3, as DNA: TGCGCCAGCAGCCGGACTAGCGGGAGCACAACCGTTACGCAGTATTTT. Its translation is CASSRTSGSTTVTQYF.

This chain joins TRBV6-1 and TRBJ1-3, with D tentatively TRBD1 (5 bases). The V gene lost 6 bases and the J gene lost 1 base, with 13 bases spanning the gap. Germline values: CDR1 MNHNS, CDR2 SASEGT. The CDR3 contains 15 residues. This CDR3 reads CASRDTRTSGNTIYF. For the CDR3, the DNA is TGTGCCAGCAGGGACACCCGAACTTCTGGAAACACCATATATTTT.

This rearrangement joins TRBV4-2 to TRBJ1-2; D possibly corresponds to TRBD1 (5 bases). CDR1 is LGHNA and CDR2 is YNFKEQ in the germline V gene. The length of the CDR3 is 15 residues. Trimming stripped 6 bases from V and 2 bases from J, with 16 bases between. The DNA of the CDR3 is TGTGCCAGCAGTGAAACCATGGCAGGGAACTATGGCTACACCTTC. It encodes CASSETMAGNYGYTF.

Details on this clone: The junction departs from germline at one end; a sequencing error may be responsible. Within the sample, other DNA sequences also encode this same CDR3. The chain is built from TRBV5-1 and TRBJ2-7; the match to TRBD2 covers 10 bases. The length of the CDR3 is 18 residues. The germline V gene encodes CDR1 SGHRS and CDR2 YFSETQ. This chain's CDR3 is CASSLRASLAGVSDEQYF. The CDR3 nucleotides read TGCGCTAGCAGCTTGAGGGCTTCGCTAGCGGGAGTTAGCGACGAGCAGTACTTC.

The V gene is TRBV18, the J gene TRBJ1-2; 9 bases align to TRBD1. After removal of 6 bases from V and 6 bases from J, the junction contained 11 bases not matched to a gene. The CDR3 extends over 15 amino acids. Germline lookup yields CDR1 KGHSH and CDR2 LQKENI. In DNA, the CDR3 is TGTGCCAGCTCGTCCCGGGACAGGGCCAGAGATGGCTACACCTTC. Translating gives CASSSRDRARDGYTF.

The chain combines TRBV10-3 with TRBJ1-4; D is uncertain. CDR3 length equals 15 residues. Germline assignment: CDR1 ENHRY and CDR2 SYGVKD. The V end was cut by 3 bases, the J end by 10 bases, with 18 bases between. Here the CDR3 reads CAISDASSGLGKLFF. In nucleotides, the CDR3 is TGTGCCATCAGTGATGCGTCGTCGGGTCTTGGAAAACTGTTTTTT.

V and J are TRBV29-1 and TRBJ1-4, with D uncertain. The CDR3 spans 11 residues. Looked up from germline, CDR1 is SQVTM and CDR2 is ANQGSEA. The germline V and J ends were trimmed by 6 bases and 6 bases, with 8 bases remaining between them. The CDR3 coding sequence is TGCAGCGTAAGAATGGATGAAAAACTGTTTTTT. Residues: CSVRMDEKLFF.

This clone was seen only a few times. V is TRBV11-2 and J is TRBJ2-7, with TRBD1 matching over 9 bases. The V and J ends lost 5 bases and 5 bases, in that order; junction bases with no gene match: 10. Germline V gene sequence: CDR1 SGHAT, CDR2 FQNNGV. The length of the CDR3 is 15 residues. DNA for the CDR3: TGTGCCAGCAGCGCAAAGGGACAGGGTCGGAACGAGCAGTACTTC. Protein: CASSAKGQGRNEQYF. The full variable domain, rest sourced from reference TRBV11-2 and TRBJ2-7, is EAGVAQSPRYKIIEKRQSVAFWCNPISGHATLYWYQQILGQGPKLLIQFQNNGVVDDSQLPKDRFSAERLKGVDSTLKIQPAKLEDSAVYLCASSAKGQGRNEQYFGPGTRLTVT.

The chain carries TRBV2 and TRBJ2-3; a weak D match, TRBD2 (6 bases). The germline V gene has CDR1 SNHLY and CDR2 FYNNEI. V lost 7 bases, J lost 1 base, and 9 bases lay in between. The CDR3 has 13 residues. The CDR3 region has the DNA TGTGCCAGCAAGGAGGGCGGCACAGATACGCAGTATTTT. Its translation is CASKEGGTDTQYF.

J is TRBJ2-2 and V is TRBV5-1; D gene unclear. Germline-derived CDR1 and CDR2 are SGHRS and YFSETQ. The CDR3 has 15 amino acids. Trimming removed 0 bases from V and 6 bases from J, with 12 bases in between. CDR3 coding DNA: TGCGCCAGCAGCTTGGGTCATGAGGCGGCCGGGGAGCTGTTTTTT. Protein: CASSLGHEAAGELFF.

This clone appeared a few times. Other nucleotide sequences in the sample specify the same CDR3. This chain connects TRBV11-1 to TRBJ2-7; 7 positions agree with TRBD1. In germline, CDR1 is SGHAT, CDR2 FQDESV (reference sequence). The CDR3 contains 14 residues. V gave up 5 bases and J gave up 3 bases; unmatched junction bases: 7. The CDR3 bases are TGTGCCAGCAGCCCCCAGAGGGACAGCTACGAGCAGTACTTC. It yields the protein CASSPQRDSYEQYF.

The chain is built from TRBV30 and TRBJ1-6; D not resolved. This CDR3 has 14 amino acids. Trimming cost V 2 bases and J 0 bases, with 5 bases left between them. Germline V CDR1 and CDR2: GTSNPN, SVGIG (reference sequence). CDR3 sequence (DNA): TGTGCCTGGAGTCTCGGCTCCTATAATTCACCCCTCCACTTT. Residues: CAWSLGSYNSPLHF.

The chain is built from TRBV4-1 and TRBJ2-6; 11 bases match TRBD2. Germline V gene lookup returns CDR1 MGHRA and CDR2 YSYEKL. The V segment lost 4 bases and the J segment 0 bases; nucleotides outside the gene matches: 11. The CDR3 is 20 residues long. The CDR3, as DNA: TGCGCCAGCAGCCCGGGACTAGCGGCTAACCCAGGCTCTGGGGCCAACGTCCTGACTTTC. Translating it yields CASSPGLAANPGSGANVLTF.

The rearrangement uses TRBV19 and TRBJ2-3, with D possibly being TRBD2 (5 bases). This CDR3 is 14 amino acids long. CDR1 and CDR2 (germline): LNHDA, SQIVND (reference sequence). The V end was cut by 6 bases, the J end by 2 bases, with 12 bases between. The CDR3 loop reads CASSQEGNTDTQYF. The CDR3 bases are TGTGCCAGTAGCCAAGAGGGAAACACAGATACGCAGTATTTT.

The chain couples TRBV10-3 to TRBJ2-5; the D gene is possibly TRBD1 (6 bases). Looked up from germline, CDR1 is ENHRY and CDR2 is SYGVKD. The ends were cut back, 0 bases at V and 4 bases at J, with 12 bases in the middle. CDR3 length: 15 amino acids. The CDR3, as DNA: TGTGCCATCAGTGAGTCCATTGGGGGCGGAGAGACCCAGTACTTC. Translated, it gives CAISESIGGGETQYF.

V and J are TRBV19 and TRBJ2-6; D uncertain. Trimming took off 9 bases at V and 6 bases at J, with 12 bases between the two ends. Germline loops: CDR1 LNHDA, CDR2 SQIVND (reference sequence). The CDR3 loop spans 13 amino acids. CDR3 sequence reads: CASQVSEANVLTF. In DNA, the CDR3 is TGTGCCAGCCAGGTCTCGGAGGCCAACGTCCTGACTTTC.

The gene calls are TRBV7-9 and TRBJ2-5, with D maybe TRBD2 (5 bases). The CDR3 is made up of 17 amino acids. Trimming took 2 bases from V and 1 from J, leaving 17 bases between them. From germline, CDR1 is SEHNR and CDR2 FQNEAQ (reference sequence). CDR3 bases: TGTGCCAGCAGCTTAAGCATGGACGAGGGAAGCCAAGAGACCCAGTACTTC. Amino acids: CASSLSMDEGSQETQYF.

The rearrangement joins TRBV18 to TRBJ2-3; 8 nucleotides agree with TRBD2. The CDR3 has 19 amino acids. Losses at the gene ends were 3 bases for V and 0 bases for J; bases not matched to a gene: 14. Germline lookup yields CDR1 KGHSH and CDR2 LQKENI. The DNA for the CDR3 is TGTGCCAGCTCACCGGGGTTAGCGGGAATTCCATCTAGCACAGATACGCAGTATTTT. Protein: CASSPGLAGIPSSTDTQYF.

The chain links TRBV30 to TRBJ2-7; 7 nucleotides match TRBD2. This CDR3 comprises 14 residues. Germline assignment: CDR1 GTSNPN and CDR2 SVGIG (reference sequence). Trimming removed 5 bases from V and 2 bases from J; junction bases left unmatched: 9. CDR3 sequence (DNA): TGTGCCTGGGGGGAGGGTCGGGCCACCTACGAGCAGTACTTC. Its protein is CAWGEGRATYEQYF.

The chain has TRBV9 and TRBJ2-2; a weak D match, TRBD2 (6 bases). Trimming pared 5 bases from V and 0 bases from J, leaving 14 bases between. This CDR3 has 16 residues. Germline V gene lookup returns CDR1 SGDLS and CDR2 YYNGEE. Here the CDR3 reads CASSYSGTSNTGELFF. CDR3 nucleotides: TGTGCCAGCAGTTATAGCGGTACTTCGAACACCGGGGAGCTGTTTTTT.

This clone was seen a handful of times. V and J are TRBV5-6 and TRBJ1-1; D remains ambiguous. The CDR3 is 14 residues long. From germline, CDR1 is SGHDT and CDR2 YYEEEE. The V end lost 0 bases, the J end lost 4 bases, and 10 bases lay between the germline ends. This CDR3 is CASSLVGLGTEAFF. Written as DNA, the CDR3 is TGTGCCAGCAGCTTGGTTGGGCTGGGCACTGAAGCTTTCTTT. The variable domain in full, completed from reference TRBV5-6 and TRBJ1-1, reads DAGVTQSPTHLIKTRGQQVTLRCSPKSGHDTVSWYQQALGQGPQFIFQYYEEEERQRGNFPDRFSGHQFPNYSSELNVNALLLGDSALYLCASSLVGLGTEAFFGQGTRLTVV.

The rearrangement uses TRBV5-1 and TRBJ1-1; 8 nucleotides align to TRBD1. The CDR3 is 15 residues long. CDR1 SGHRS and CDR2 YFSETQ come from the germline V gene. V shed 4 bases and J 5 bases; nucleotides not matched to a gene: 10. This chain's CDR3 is CASSPRGQEGTEAFF. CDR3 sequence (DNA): TGCGCCAGCAGCCCCAGGGGACAGGAGGGAACTGAAGCTTTCTTT.

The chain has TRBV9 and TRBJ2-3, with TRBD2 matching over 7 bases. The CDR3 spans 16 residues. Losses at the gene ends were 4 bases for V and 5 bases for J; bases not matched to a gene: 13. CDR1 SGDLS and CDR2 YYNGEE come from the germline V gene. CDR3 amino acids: CASSLSLREGKDTQYF. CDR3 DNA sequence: TGTGCCAGCAGCTTATCCTTGAGGGAGGGTAAAGATACGCAGTATTTT.

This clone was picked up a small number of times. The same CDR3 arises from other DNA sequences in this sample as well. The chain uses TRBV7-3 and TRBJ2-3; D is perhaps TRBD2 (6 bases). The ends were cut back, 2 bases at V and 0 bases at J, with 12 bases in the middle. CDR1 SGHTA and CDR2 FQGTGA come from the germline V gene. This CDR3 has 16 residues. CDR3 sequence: CASSLGAGTSTDTQYF. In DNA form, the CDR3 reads TGTGCCAGCAGCTTAGGTGCGGGGACCAGCACAGATACGCAGTATTTT.

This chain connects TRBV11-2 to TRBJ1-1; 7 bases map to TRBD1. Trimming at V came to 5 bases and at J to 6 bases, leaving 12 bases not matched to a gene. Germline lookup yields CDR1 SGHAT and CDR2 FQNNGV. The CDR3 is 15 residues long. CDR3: CASSLRQGTNSEAFF. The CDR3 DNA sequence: TGTGCCAGCAGCCTTCGACAGGGTACTAACTCTGAAGCTTTCTTT.

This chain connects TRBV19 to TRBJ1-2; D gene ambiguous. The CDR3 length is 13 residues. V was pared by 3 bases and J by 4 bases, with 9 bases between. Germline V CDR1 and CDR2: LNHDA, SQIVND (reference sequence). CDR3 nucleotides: TGTGCCAGTAGTATCTCCGGCTTCTATGGCTACACCTTC. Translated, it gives CASSISGFYGYTF.

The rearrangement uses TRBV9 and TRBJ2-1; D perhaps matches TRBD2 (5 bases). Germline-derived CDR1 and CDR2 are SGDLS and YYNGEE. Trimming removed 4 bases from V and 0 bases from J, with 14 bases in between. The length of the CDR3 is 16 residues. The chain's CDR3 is CASSPRTLSSYNEQFF. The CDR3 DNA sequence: TGTGCCAGCAGCCCCAGGACTTTGAGCTCCTACAATGAGCAGTTCTTC.